Listed below are T cell receptor beta chains from one sample, sequenced in a study of blood T cell repertoires in COVID-19. The table came from immunoSEQ multiplex PCR; TCRdb's copy has only in-frame clones and leaves some out. Of about 190,000 clones listed, around 83% are singletons. The sequenced sample was PBMCs or T cells enriched from blood (not recorded which). The receptors come from a middle-aged woman in a cohort exposed to, infected with or recovered from COVID-19 (not recorded which). The CDR3 runs from the conserved cysteine through the conserved F or W. Each record gives: J gene, clone size, V gene, D gene, CDR3 DNA, CDR3 protein. The D gene is left open where the match is weak. Size is omitted from some rows. Given values are once, few, many or a class for expanded clones.

j_gene: TRBJ2-7
abundance: NA
v_gene: TRBV6-5
d_gene: TRBD1
CDR3nt: TGTGCCAGCAGTCCGGGACAGGTCCCCTACGAGCAGTACTTC
CDR3aa: CASSPGQVPYEQYF

j_gene: TRBJ2-5
abundance: few
v_gene: TRBV2
d_gene: NA
CDR3nt: TGTGCCAGCAAAGGGGCCCTTCAAGAGACCCAGTACTTC
CDR3aa: CASKGALQETQYF

j_gene: TRBJ2-7
abundance: NA
v_gene: TRBV19
d_gene: NA
CDR3nt: TGTGCCAGTAGCCGCCAGGGTAAAAACGAGCAGTACTTC
CDR3aa: CASSRQGKNEQYF

j_gene: TRBJ2-2
abundance: NA
v_gene: TRBV5-4
d_gene: NA
CDR3nt: TGTGCCAGCAGCTTAAGGAGACTAAACACCGGGGAGCTGTTTTTT
CDR3aa: CASSLRRLNTGELFF

j_gene: TRBJ2-7
abundance: NA
v_gene: TRBV5-1
d_gene: TRBD2
CDR3nt: TGCGCCAGCAGCTTGGCTACTAGCGGGGCGGGATTCTCCTACGAGCAGTACTTC
CDR3aa: CASSLATSGAGFSYEQYF

j_gene: TRBJ1-4
abundance: NA
v_gene: TRBV19
d_gene: TRBD1
CDR3nt: TGTGCCAGTAGTCTTCCCGGGACAGGGGTACTGTTTTTT
CDR3aa: CASSLPGTGVLFF

j_gene: TRBJ1-3
abundance: few
v_gene: TRBV30
d_gene: NA
CDR3nt: TGTGCCTGGAGTGAGTCTGCCGCTGGGAGCTCTGGAAACACCATATATTTT
CDR3aa: CAWSESAAGSSGNTIYF

j_gene: TRBJ1-2
abundance: few
v_gene: TRBV7-9
d_gene: NA
CDR3nt: TGTGCCAGCAGCTTACGGGCAGGGTATGGCTACACCTTC
CDR3aa: CASSLRAGYGYTF

j_gene: TRBJ2-1
abundance: NA
v_gene: TRBV15
d_gene: NA
CDR3nt: TGTGCCACCAGCAGAGGTGGCGGGACGCGCTTCAATGAGCAGTTCTTC
CDR3aa: CATSRGGGTRFNEQFF

j_gene: TRBJ1-5
abundance: NA
v_gene: TRBV19
d_gene: NA
CDR3nt: TGTGCCAGTAGTATCCAGGCGGGAGGGGATAGCAATCAGCCCCAGCATTTT
CDR3aa: CASSIQAGGDSNQPQHF

j_gene: TRBJ2-7
abundance: NA
v_gene: TRBV14
d_gene: NA
CDR3nt: TGTGCCAGCAGCCTTTCACAGGGAAGAGGTTACGAGCAGTACTTC
CDR3aa: CASSLSQGRGYEQYF

j_gene: TRBJ1-6
abundance: NA
v_gene: TRBV19
d_gene: NA
CDR3nt: TGTGCCAGTAGTATAGTCGGGGTTGTTGGTTCACCCCTCCACTTT
CDR3aa: CASSIVGVVGSPLHF

j_gene: TRBJ2-1
abundance: few
v_gene: TRBV6-4
d_gene: NA
CDR3nt: TGTGCCAGCAGTGTAGTGGCGGACTCTTACAATGAGCAGTTCTTC
CDR3aa: CASSVVADSYNEQFF

j_gene: TRBJ2-1
abundance: NA
v_gene: TRBV9
d_gene: TRBD2
CDR3nt: TGTGCCAGCAGCGTTACGGGTTCGACTAGCGGGGCATACAATGAGCAGTTCTTC
CDR3aa: CASSVTGSTSGAYNEQFF

j_gene: TRBJ1-6
abundance: NA
v_gene: TRBV15
d_gene: NA
CDR3nt: TGTGCCACCAGCTTAGGTGTAGGGGTGGGTTCACCCCTCCACTTT
CDR3aa: CATSLGVGVGSPLHF

j_gene: TRBJ1-2
abundance: NA
v_gene: TRBV7-9
d_gene: TRBD1
CDR3nt: TGTGCCAGCATGTCCCTAGAGAGACAGGGGAATGGCTACACCTTC
CDR3aa: CASMSLERQGNGYTF

j_gene: TRBJ1-2
abundance: NA
v_gene: TRBV5-6
d_gene: NA
CDR3nt: TGTGCCAGCAGCTTGGGGCGGAGAGATGGCTACACCTTC
CDR3aa: CASSLGRRDGYTF

j_gene: TRBJ2-5
abundance: few
v_gene: TRBV4-2
d_gene: TRBD2
CDR3nt: TGTGCCAGCAGCCAAGCCCGGGGGGGGGCGGAGGCCCAGTACTTC
CDR3aa: CASSQARGGAEAQYF

j_gene: TRBJ2-7
abundance: NA
v_gene: TRBV7-2
d_gene: TRBD2
CDR3nt: TGTGCCAGCAGCACCGGACTAGCGGGAGACGGGTACGAGCAGTACTTC
CDR3aa: CASSTGLAGDGYEQYF

j_gene: TRBJ1-2
abundance: NA
v_gene: TRBV29-1
d_gene: NA
CDR3nt: TGCAGCGTTGATGTTCAGGGAAACTATGGCTACACCTTC
CDR3aa: CSVDVQGNYGYTF

j_gene: TRBJ1-2
abundance: NA
v_gene: TRBV13
d_gene: TRBD1
CDR3nt: TGTGCCAGCGCGACCGGGACAGGCGGTGGCTACACCTTC
CDR3aa: CASATGTGGGYTF

j_gene: TRBJ1-6
abundance: NA
v_gene: TRBV11-2
d_gene: TRBD1
CDR3nt: TGTGCCAGCAGTTTAGAGGCCAGGGGACAGACACCCCTCCACTTT
CDR3aa: CASSLEARGQTPLHF

j_gene: TRBJ2-6
abundance: NA
v_gene: TRBV7-8
d_gene: NA
CDR3nt: TGTGCCAGCAGCCTAGGGGGAGTTTCTGGGGCCAACGTCCTGACTTTC
CDR3aa: CASSLGGVSGANVLTF

j_gene: TRBJ2-1
abundance: NA
v_gene: TRBV7-9
d_gene: TRBD2
CDR3nt: TGTGCCAGCAGCGAGCGGGGGAGTTGGGGCAATGAGCAGTTCTTC
CDR3aa: CASSERGSWGNEQFF

j_gene: TRBJ1-1
abundance: NA
v_gene: TRBV2
d_gene: TRBD1
CDR3nt: TGTGCCAGCAGACCGTCCCCAGGGGGCATCACTGAAGCTTTCTTT
CDR3aa: CASRPSPGGITEAFF

j_gene: TRBJ2-7
abundance: NA
v_gene: TRBV5-8
d_gene: NA
CDR3nt: TGTGCCAGCGCGACGCGGACACTCTCCTACGAGCAGTACTTC
CDR3aa: CASATRTLSYEQYF

j_gene: TRBJ1-2
abundance: NA
v_gene: TRBV4-1
d_gene: TRBD1
CDR3nt: TGCGCCAGCAGCCAAGATCCCAGACAGGGGGGACGCTTGGGTGGCTACACCTTC
CDR3aa: CASSQDPRQGGRLGGYTF

j_gene: TRBJ1-2
abundance: NA
v_gene: TRBV28
d_gene: NA
CDR3nt: TGTGCCAGCAGGGGGGGTAACAGGGGCTACACCTTC
CDR3aa: CASRGGNRGYTF

j_gene: TRBJ2-1
abundance: NA
v_gene: TRBV9
d_gene: TRBD2
CDR3nt: TGTGCCAGCAGCGTTTCTAGCGGACCTTACAATGAGCAGTTCTTC
CDR3aa: CASSVSSGPYNEQFF

j_gene: TRBJ1-4
abundance: few
v_gene: TRBV7-9
d_gene: TRBD1
CDR3nt: TGTGCCAGCAGCCCGGGACAGGGGGATGAAAAACTGTTTTTT
CDR3aa: CASSPGQGDEKLFF

j_gene: TRBJ1-2
abundance: NA
v_gene: TRBV28
d_gene: NA
CDR3nt: TGTGCCAGCAGTTTCTCGCGGAACTATGGCTACACCTTC
CDR3aa: CASSFSRNYGYTF

j_gene: TRBJ2-5
abundance: NA
v_gene: TRBV1
d_gene: NA
CDR3nt: TGCACCAGCAACTGGACAGGAGGAGAGACCCAGTACTTC
CDR3aa: CTSNWTGGETQYF

j_gene: TRBJ2-1
abundance: NA
v_gene: TRBV13
d_gene: TRBD2
CDR3nt: TGTGCCAGCAGCTTGGGGACTAGCGGGAGGGTGAATGAGCAGTTCTTC
CDR3aa: CASSLGTSGRVNEQFF